Listed here are 15 T cell receptor beta chains from one sample, sequenced in a study of T-cell memory formation after mild COVID-19. Via MiXCR, TCRdb re-called the 5' RACE reads, giving one row per CDR3 protein. The sample lists 250,000 to 300,000 distinct CDR3 sequences; about 17% were seen once. The sample comprised PBMCs or a T cell subset sorted from them (not recorded which). The receptors originated from a man aged 18-30 years who had mild COVID-19 (a few samples of this study predate the infection). Cell type and time point are not known.

This clonotype occurred once. The genes are TRBV4-3 and TRBJ1-1; D might be TRBD1 (5 bases). There are 15 residues in the CDR3. The germline V and J ends were trimmed by 0 bases and 11 bases, with 19 bases remaining between them. Germline CDR1 LGHNA, CDR2 YSLEER. The CDR3 nucleotides read TGCGCCAGCAGCCAAGAGAGTTGGGGGATGCTAAGGGCTTTCTTT. It yields the protein CASSQESWGMLRAFF.

This clonotype was recorded a few times. The rearrangement links TRBV7-2 to TRBJ2-7; 8 bases agree with TRBD1. The CDR3 extends over 15 amino acids. Germline assignment: CDR1 SGHTA and CDR2 FQGNSA. Germline trimming cut 3 bases from V and 2 bases from J; bases unmatched to any gene: 6. The CDR3 here is CASSFDRGPTYEQYF. The CDR3 region has the DNA TGTGCCAGCAGCTTCGACAGGGGACCTACCTACGAGCAGTACTTC. Full variable domain (rest looked up from reference TRBV7-2 and TRBJ2-7): GAGVSQSPSNKVTEKGKDVELRCDPISGHTALYWYRQSLGQGLEFLIYFQGNSAPDKSGLPSDRFSAERTGGSVSTLTIQRTQQEDSAVYLCASSFDRGPTYEQYFGPGTRLTVT.

J is TRBJ1-1 and V is TRBV5-1, with 9 bases identical to TRBD1. This CDR3 has 18 residues. Germline assignment: CDR1 SGHRS and CDR2 YFSETQ. The V segment lost 0 bases and the J segment 6 bases; nucleotides outside the gene matches: 15. The CDR3 nucleotides are TGCGCCAGCAGCTTGGCACGGGACAGGGAAAACCCCAACGCTGAAGCTTTCTTT. Translating gives CASSLARDRENPNAEAFF.

The J gene is TRBJ2-5, the V gene TRBV21-1; the table names TRBD1, a call not compared with the DNA. TRBV21-1 is shown as a pseudogene. There are 16 residues in the CDR3. CDR3 nucleotides: TGTGCCAGCAGCAAAGGGAACAGGCGTAACCAGGAGACCCAGTACTTC. It is translated as CASSKGNRRNQETQYF.

The gene calls are TRBV7-9 and TRBJ1-1; D is unclear. The germline V gene encodes CDR1 SEHNR and CDR2 FQNEAQ (reference sequence). The V end lost 4 bases, the J end lost 10 bases, and 7 bases lay between the germline ends. The CDR3 has 10 residues. The CDR3 DNA reads as TGTGCCAGCAGCTCCGAAAGAGCTTTCTTT. Protein sequence: CASSSERAFF.

In its sample, this clonotype was seen many times. The V gene is TRBV28, the J gene TRBJ2-1; D not certain. In germline, CDR1 is MDHEN, CDR2 SYDVKM. The CDR3 spans 15 residues. The V gene lost 7 bases and the J gene lost 0 bases, with 13 bases spanning the gap. CDR3 nucleotides: TGTGCCAGCACTCCGGGTGGAAGCTCCTACAATGAGCAGTTCTTC. Translating gives CASTPGGSSYNEQFF.

J is TRBJ1-6 and V is TRBV20-1, with D unclear. Trimming shortened V by 4 bases and J by 7 bases, and 11 bases separated the two germline ends. CDR1 and CDR2 from the germline V gene are DFQATT and SNEGSKA (reference sequence). The CDR3 covers 13 residues. In nucleotides, the CDR3 is TGCAGTGCTACAGCCAGGCTCAATTCACCCCTCCACTTT. Amino acid sequence: CSATARLNSPLHF.

The sample holds a few counts of this clonotype. The rearrangement joins TRBV27 to TRBJ2-1, with D maybe TRBD1 (6 bases). Per germline, CDR1 MNHEY and CDR2 SMNVEV (reference sequence). The CDR3 is 16 residues long. Trimming left V 4 bases short and J 6 bases short, with 19 bases between. CDR3 region: CASSYYREFRVNEQFF. The CDR3 nucleotides read TGTGCCAGCAGTTATTACAGGGAGTTTAGGGTCAATGAGCAGTTCTTC.

For this clonotype: The junction shows a germline mismatch at one end, possibly a read error. The chain combines TRBV7-2 with TRBJ2-5, with D tentatively TRBD2 (6 bases). The V gene's germline CDR1 is SGHTA and CDR2 FQGNSA. This CDR3 has 14 residues. The CDR3: CASSLSMGGETKYF. CDR3 DNA: TGTGCCAGCAGCTTATCGATGGGCGGGGAGACCAAGTACTTC.

In this sample, this clonotype turned up a few times. The V call is TRBV7-8, the J call TRBJ2-7; 9 bases match TRBD1. Germline trimming cut 4 bases from V and 4 bases from J; bases unmatched to any gene: 8. The CDR3 is 15 residues long. Germline lookup yields CDR1 SGHVS and CDR2 FQNEAQ. Written as DNA, the CDR3 is TGTGCCAGCAGCTCGGCTTCCGGGACAGGGTACGAGCAGTACTTC. Protein product: CASSSASGTGYEQYF.

This clonotype has only a few counts. CDR3 region: CASSARAADTQYF. In nucleotides, the CDR3 is TGTGCCAGCAGCGCCCGCGCGGCCGATACGCAGTATTTT. V is TRBV9 and J is TRBJ2-3; D remains unclear. Germline assignment: CDR1 SGDLS and CDR2 YYNGEE. Trimming shortened V by 3 bases and J by 6 bases, and 11 bases separated the two germline ends. The CDR3 extends over 13 amino acids.

This clonotype was recorded at least ten times. This chain links TRBV4-2 with TRBJ2-3; a possible D gene is TRBD2 (7 bases). V lost 0 bases and J 4 bases, leaving 14 bases between the germline ends. The CDR3 spans 16 residues. Germline assignment: CDR1 LGHNA and CDR2 YNFKEQ. The CDR3 region is CASSQEGGGLPDTQYF. The CDR3 region has the DNA TGTGCCAGCAGCCAAGAGGGCGGGGGCCTTCCAGATACGCAGTATTTT.

This chain joins TRBV11-2 and TRBJ1-2; no definite D call. This CDR3 has 13 amino acids. V was pared by 0 bases and J by 4 bases, with 6 bases between. The V gene's germline CDR1 is SGHAT and CDR2 FQNNGV. This chain's CDR3 is CASSLETAYGYTF. In nucleotides, the CDR3 is TGTGCCAGCAGCTTAGAGACGGCCTATGGCTACACCTTC.

This clonotype has at least ten counts. The V gene is TRBV10-3, the J gene TRBJ2-5; D is possibly TRBD1 (6 bases). V lost 1 base and J 2 bases, leaving 8 bases between the germline ends. CDR3 length equals 14 residues. Germline lookup yields CDR1 ENHRY and CDR2 SYGVKD. CDR3 sequence: CAISEYGQQETQYF. Here the CDR3 DNA reads TGTGCCATCAGTGAGTACGGACAGCAAGAGACCCAGTACTTC.

This clonotype turned up a few times. This sequence joins TRBV3-1 and TRBJ2-3; 8 bases are shared with TRBD1. CDR3 length: 13 residues. V was clipped by 6 bases and J by 6 bases; unmatched bases: 5. Germline assignment: CDR1 LGHDT and CDR2 YNNKEL (reference sequence). CDR3 in DNA: TGTGCCAGCAGGCCCACAGGGGGGGATACGCAGTATTTT. The encoded protein is CASRPTGGDTQYF.